The 28 T cell receptor beta chains in this list originate from one sample, sequenced in a study of OX40 agonist ivuxolimab in advanced cancers. Measured with immunoSEQ multiplex PCR; TCRdb has only the in-frame clones, and not every one. The sample consists of tens of thousands of clones, 75% to 90% of them appearing once. Source: CD4+ or CD8+ T cells sorted from blood, taken in a trial of the OX40 agonist ivuxolimab. Receptor source: an adult with an advanced solid tumor such as melanoma, head and neck, liver or kidney cancer.

The rearrangement joins TRBV19 to TRBJ2-6; no definite D call. Germline CDR1 LNHDA, CDR2 SQIVND (reference sequence). The CDR3 length is 16 residues. Trimming removed 4 bases from V and 0 bases from J, with 10 bases in between. CDR3 region: CASSTLRPSGANVLTF. CDR3 nucleotides: TGTGCCAGTAGTACCCTCCGGCCCTCTGGGGCCAACGTCCTGACTTTC.

This rearrangement joins TRBV28 to TRBJ1-1; tentative D call: TRBD1 (6 bases). Germline V gene sequence: CDR1 MDHEN, CDR2 SYDVKM. V lost 7 bases to trimming and J lost 0 bases, with 9 bases between them. The CDR3 contains 13 residues. The CDR3 nucleotides are TGTGCCAGCATGGGGACACTGAACACTGAAGCTTTCTTT. Residues: CASMGTLNTEAFF.

This chain connects TRBV9 to TRBJ2-7; D is unresolved. Trimming cost V 0 bases and J 1 base, with 14 bases left between them. This CDR3 has 16 residues. Germline V gene data show CDR1 as SGDLS and CDR2 as YYNGEE. This CDR3 reads CASSVGGRGPSYEQYF. The CDR3 DNA reads TGTGCCAGCAGCGTAGGTGGTCGTGGCCCGTCCTACGAGCAGTACTTC. Filled out from reference TRBV9 and TRBJ2-7, the complete variable domain reads DSGVTQTPKHLITATGQRVTLRCSPRSGDLSVYWYQQSLDQGLQFLIQYYNGEERAKGNILERFSAQQFPDLHSELNLSSLELGDSALYFCASSVGGRGPSYEQYFGPGTRLTVT.

This chain connects TRBV4-1 to TRBJ2-6; TRBD1 matches at 7 bases. V shed 4 bases and J 3 bases; nucleotides not matched to a gene: 6. The CDR3 totals 16 residues. Looked up from germline, CDR1 is MGHRA and CDR2 is YSYEKL. CDR3 amino acids: CASSLRGGGGANVLTF. The CDR3 DNA reads TGCGCCAGCAGCCTACGAGGGGGCGGTGGGGCCAACGTCCTGACTTTC.

This chain links TRBV19 with TRBJ2-3; TRBD1 matches at 7 bases. Unmatched junction bases numbered 9, after V lost 4 bases and J lost 2 bases. The CDR3 loop spans 16 amino acids. Germline values: CDR1 LNHDA, CDR2 SQIVND (reference sequence). The CDR3 loop reads CASSTGTATHTDTQYF. The CDR3 DNA follows: TGTGCCAGTAGTACTGGGACAGCGACCCACACAGATACGCAGTATTTT.

The chain employs TRBV30 and TRBJ1-6; tentatively, D is TRBD1 (5 bases). The germline V and J ends were trimmed by 3 bases and 9 bases, with 9 bases remaining between them. Germline V gene lookup returns CDR1 GTSNPN and CDR2 SVGIG (reference sequence). The length of the CDR3 is 12 residues. The CDR3 DNA sequence: TGTGCCTGGAGGAGACAGTCTTCACCCCTCCACTTT. Translating it yields CAWRRQSSPLHF. Combining the CDR3 with reference TRBV30 and TRBJ1-6 gives the whole variable domain SQTIHQWPATLVQPVGSPLSLECTVEGTSNPNLYWYRQAAGRGLQLLFYSVGIGQISSEVPQNLSASRPQDRQFILSSKKLLLSDSGFYLCAWRRQSSPLHFGNGTRLTVT.

J is TRBJ2-5 and V is TRBV20-1; possible D gene TRBD2, 5 bases. Trimming removed 6 bases from V and 7 bases from J, with 9 bases in between. CDR3 length: 10 amino acids. CDR1 and CDR2 (germline): DFQATT, SNEGSKA (reference sequence). The CDR3 bases are TGCAGTGCCTGGACTGGGACCCAGTACTTC. Translation gives CSAWTGTQYF.

This clone is labeled as medium-sized. This chain joins TRBV6-5 and TRBJ2-7, with D uncertain. Germline CDR1 is MNHEY and CDR2 is SVGAGI. The CDR3 sequence is 16 residues long. Trimming left V 0 bases short and J 0 bases short, with 12 bases between. The CDR3 DNA follows: TGTGCCAGCAGTTACTCGCCTCGGGCCTCCTCCTACGAGCAGTACTTC. This codes for CASSYSPRASSYEQYF.

This rearrangement joins TRBV19 to TRBJ1-5; possible D gene TRBD1, 6 bases. V shed 8 bases and J shed 7 bases, with 21 bases lying between them. Per germline, CDR1 LNHDA and CDR2 SQIVND (reference sequence). The CDR3 contains 15 residues. Here the CDR3 DNA reads TGTGCCAGTGCACCCCAGGCAGGGGTCCTGCAGCCCCAGCATTTT. Protein sequence: CASAPQAGVLQPQHF.

V gene TRBV30 combines with J gene TRBJ2-5, with 7 bases that match TRBD1. Per germline, CDR1 GTSNPN and CDR2 SVGIG (reference sequence). CDR3 size: 12 residues. V lost 2 bases, J lost 5 bases, and 2 bases stayed unmatched. The CDR3: CAWSPRGETQYF. CDR3 sequence (DNA): TGTGCCTGGAGTCCCAGGGGGGAGACCCAGTACTTC.

The chain is built from TRBV18 and TRBJ2-7, with D perhaps TRBD1 (8 bases). CDR1 is KGHSH and CDR2 is LQKENI in the germline V gene. V dropped 6 bases and J dropped 5 bases, with 20 bases sitting between them. The CDR3 sequence is 15 residues long. CDR3 protein: CASSHRGGKLHEQYF. The CDR3 DNA is TGTGCCAGCTCTCACAGGGGGGGCAAGTTGCACGAGCAGTACTTC.

This chain joins TRBV5-1 and TRBJ1-3, with D maybe TRBD1 (5 bases). CDR1 and CDR2 (germline): SGHRS, YFSETQ. The V end lost 5 bases, the J end lost 2 bases, and 8 bases lay between the germline ends. This CDR3 is built from 13 residues. The CDR3 DNA sequence: TGCGCCAGCAGGACAGACCCTGGAAACACCATATATTTT. Translating gives CASRTDPGNTIYF.

The table lists this clone with a count of one. Germline and junction disagree at one end, which may indicate a read error. V is TRBV18 and J is TRBJ1-1; weak D call: TRBD1 (5 bases). Germline-derived CDR1 and CDR2 are KGHSH and LQKENI. The CDR3 extends over 13 amino acids. CDR3 nucleotide sequence: TGTGCCAGCTCCCAATCAGGGAACGCTGAAGCTTTCTTT. Translated, it gives CASSQSGNAEAFF.

This clone was seen a single time. The gene calls are TRBV5-4 and TRBJ2-1, with TRBD2 matching over 13 bases. J gave up 7 bases and V 4 bases, and 11 bases lay outside the gene matches. CDR1 is SGHNT, CDR2 YYREEE, per germline (reference sequence). CDR3 length equals 17 residues. The CDR3: CASSPWTSGRPRNEQFF. The CDR3 region has the DNA TGTGCCAGCAGCCCGTGGACTAGCGGGAGACCTCGGAATGAGCAGTTCTTC.

J is TRBJ2-3 and V is TRBV6-6, with TRBD2 matching 9 bases. Germline CDR1 reads MNHNY; CDR2 reads SVGAGI (reference sequence). The CDR3 extends over 16 amino acids. The V segment lost 5 bases and the J segment 1 base; nucleotides outside the gene matches: 7. The CDR3 sequence: CASSAWASGGTDTQYF. The CDR3 bases are TGTGCCAGCAGTGCCTGGGCTAGCGGGGGCACAGATACGCAGTATTTT.

The V call is TRBV5-1, the J call TRBJ2-5; 11 bases line up with TRBD1. CDR1 SGHRS and CDR2 YFSETQ come from the germline V gene. This CDR3 has 14 residues. The V and J ends lost 4 bases and 5 bases, in that order; junction bases with no gene match: 4. CDR3 region: CASSPDRGRETQYF. In DNA form, the CDR3 reads TGCGCCAGCAGCCCGGACAGGGGGCGGGAGACCCAGTACTTC.

The chain uses TRBV7-2 and TRBJ2-5; the match to TRBD2 covers 7 bases. Germline V gene lookup returns CDR1 SGHTA and CDR2 FQGNSA. CDR3 length: 16 residues. The V gene end was trimmed by 5 bases and the J gene end by 1 base; junction bases not matched to a gene: 10. In nucleotides, the CDR3 is TGTGCCAGCAGCCCGACGTGGCGGGGGTTCCAAGAGACCCAGTACTTC. This sequence encodes CASSPTWRGFQETQYF. Using reference TRBV7-2 and TRBJ2-5 for the parts outside the CDR3, the full variable domain is GAGVSQSPSNKVTEKGKDVELRCDPISGHTALYWYRQSLGQGLEFLIYFQGNSAPDKSGLPSDRFSAERTGGSVSTLTIQRTQQEDSAVYLCASSPTWRGFQETQYFGPGTRLLVL.

The rearrangement links TRBV18 to TRBJ1-1, with D uncertain. CDR3 length: 13 amino acids. Germline V gives CDR1 KGHSH, CDR2 LQKENI. V lost 3 bases and J lost 0, with 5 bases in between. CDR3: CASSPPVNTEAFF. The CDR3 DNA is TGTGCCAGCTCACCTCCAGTGAACACTGAAGCTTTCTTT.

The chain combines TRBV27 with TRBJ1-5; 11 positions match TRBD1. CDR1 and CDR2 (germline): MNHEY, SMNVEV (reference sequence). There are 15 residues in the CDR3. V shed 5 bases, J shed 7 bases, and the junction held 7 bases outside the gene matches. The CDR3 DNA sequence: TGTGCCAGCAGTCCGGGACAGGGGGTTCGGCAGCCCCAGCATTTT. Translated, it gives CASSPGQGVRQPQHF.

This clone appeared once. This chain uses TRBV2 with TRBJ2-7; 8 nucleotides agree with TRBD2. The CDR3 covers 15 residues. CDR1 is SNHLY and CDR2 is FYNNEI in the germline V gene. Trimming removed 7 bases from V and 3 bases from J; junction bases left unmatched: 11. CDR3 protein: CASTYAGAGVYEQYF. In DNA form, the CDR3 reads TGTGCCAGCACCTACGCCGGAGCGGGAGTCTACGAGCAGTACTTC.

This clone was seen only once. The J gene is TRBJ2-1, the V gene TRBV6-6; D remains ambiguous. V was trimmed by 5 bases and J by 7 bases, leaving 15 bases between them. The CDR3 is made up of 14 amino acids. CDR1 and CDR2 (germline): MNHNY, SVGAGI (reference sequence). DNA for the CDR3: TGTGCCAGCAGTCAACCTTCGTTAGGAAATGAGCAGTTCTTC. Its protein product is CASSQPSLGNEQFF.

The table lists this clone with a count of one. The chain uses TRBV6-1 and TRBJ1-1; D possibly corresponds to TRBD1 (5 bases). This CDR3 has 14 residues. Germline V lookup: CDR1 MNHNS, CDR2 SASEGT. V lost 4 bases and J lost 6, with 15 bases in between. CDR3 loop: CASSVGGSGAEAFF. The CDR3 DNA follows: TGTGCCAGCAGTGTTGGGGGTTCGGGGGCTGAAGCTTTCTTT.

The V call is TRBV5-4, the J call TRBJ1-1; D is uncertain. The germline V and J ends were trimmed by 4 bases and 0 bases, with 10 bases remaining between them. CDR3 length equals 14 residues. In germline, CDR1 is SGHNT, CDR2 YYREEE (reference sequence). In DNA, the CDR3 is TGTGCCAGCAGCCGGTGGGGATTGAACACTGAAGCTTTCTTT. This translates into CASSRWGLNTEAFF.

The chain has TRBV5-1 and TRBJ1-1; 7 nucleotides line up with TRBD1. Trimming at V came to 2 bases and at J to 5 bases, leaving 6 bases not matched to a gene. From germline, CDR1 is SGHRS and CDR2 YFSETQ. CDR3 length: 14 amino acids. The DNA of the CDR3 is TGCGCCAGCAGCTTACAGGGGTTTGCGACTGAAGCTTTCTTT. This gives the protein CASSLQGFATEAFF.

With regard to this clone: Other DNA sequences in the sample encode the same CDR3. The genes are TRBV5-1 and TRBJ1-5; D remains ambiguous. The CDR3 extends over 13 amino acids. Deletions cut 0 bases from V and 5 bases from J, with 6 bases between. Germline assignment: CDR1 SGHRS and CDR2 YFSETQ. The CDR3: CASSLGPDQPQHF. In DNA form, the CDR3 reads TGCGCCAGCAGCTTGGGTCCCGATCAGCCCCAGCATTTT.

This chain connects TRBV29-1 to TRBJ1-2; D remains ambiguous. The CDR3 covers 12 residues. V was trimmed by 6 bases and J by 1 base, leaving 9 bases between them. From germline, CDR1 is SQVTM and CDR2 ANQGSEA. The chain's CDR3 is CSVETSNYGYTF. The CDR3 DNA sequence: TGCAGCGTGGAAACAAGTAACTATGGCTACACCTTC. The complete variable domain, with remaining parts taken from reference TRBV29-1 and TRBJ1-2, reads SAVISQKPSRDICQRGTSLTIQCQVDSQVTMMFWYRQQPGQSLTLIATANQGSEATYESGFVIDKFPISRPNLTFSTLTVSNMSPEDSSIYLCSVETSNYGYTFGSGTRLTVV.

The J gene is TRBJ2-7, the V gene TRBV10-1, with no clear D. The germline V and J ends were trimmed by 2 bases and 0 bases, with 5 bases remaining between them. The CDR3 has 13 amino acids. Germline CDR1 is WNHNN and CDR2 is SYGVQD (reference sequence). The CDR3 bases are TGCGCCAGCAGTGAGAGGAGCTCCTACGAGCAGTACTTC. It specifies CASSERSSYEQYF.

The chain combines TRBV5-1 with TRBJ2-3, with 16 bases that match TRBD2. Germline V lookup: CDR1 SGHRS, CDR2 YFSETQ. This CDR3 has 17 amino acids. Trimming removed 4 bases from V and 5 bases from J; junction bases left unmatched: 7. The CDR3 region is CASSLPGLAGGQDTQYF. DNA for the CDR3: TGCGCCAGCAGCCTTCCGGGACTAGCGGGAGGGCAAGATACGCAGTATTTT. Looking up the rest from reference TRBV5-1 and TRBJ2-3 gives the full variable domain: KAGVTQTPRYLIKTRGQQVTLSCSPISGHRSVSWYQQTPGQGLQFLFEYFSETQRNKGNFPGRFSGRQFSNSRSEMNVSTLELGDSALYLCASSLPGLAGGQDTQYFGPGTRLTVL.